This paragraph reports one T cell receptor (beta chain). Antigen: not known. The sample is drawn from a study of cytomegalovirus exposure and HLA in healthy donors. With 60 Vbeta and 13 Jbeta primers, the PCR was carried out. Original analysis: Later analysis identified 65 million to 80 million unique TCR beta chains, approximately 11 million shared. Clones were sequenced by immunoSEQ multiplex PCR, and TCRdb holds only the in-frame ones, with some missing. That table is the source of V, J and clone size, and D and trimming were worked out from the DNA. The repertoire includes approximately 89,000 clones, 75% to 90% of them detected once, and approximately 7.4% sits in the top ten. V lost 10 bases and J lost 3, with 13 bases in between. This CDR3 is built from 12 residues. CDR1 and CDR2 (germline): WNHNN, SYGVQD (reference sequence). Likely unrecorded immune exposures existed in these nominally healthy donors.

Study-wide results and caveats: The study reported that TCR beta sequences accurately predicted HLA-A and HLA-B alleles in most subjects. Across all donors, roughly uniform sequencing depth was an assumption of the presence/absence analyses.

Sample: PBMCs. V gene TRBV10-1 combines with J gene TRBJ2-7; D is undetermined. The TCR originated in a man between 35 and 55 years old in good health and CMV-seropositive. Here the CDR3 reads CATYGFHYEQYF. CDR3 in DNA: TGCGCCACCTACGGTTTCCACTACGAGCAGTACTTC.